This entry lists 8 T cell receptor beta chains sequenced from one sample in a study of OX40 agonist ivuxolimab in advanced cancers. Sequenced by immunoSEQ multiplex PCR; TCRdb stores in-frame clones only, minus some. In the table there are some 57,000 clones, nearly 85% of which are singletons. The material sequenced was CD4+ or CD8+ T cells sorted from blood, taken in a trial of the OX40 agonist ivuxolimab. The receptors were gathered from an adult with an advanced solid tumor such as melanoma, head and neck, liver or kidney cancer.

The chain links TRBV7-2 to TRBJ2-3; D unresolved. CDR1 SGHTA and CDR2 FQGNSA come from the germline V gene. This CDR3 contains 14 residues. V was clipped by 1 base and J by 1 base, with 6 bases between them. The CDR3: CASSLGPRTDTQYF. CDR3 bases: TGTGCCAGCAGCTTAGGCCCCCGCACAGATACGCAGTATTTT.

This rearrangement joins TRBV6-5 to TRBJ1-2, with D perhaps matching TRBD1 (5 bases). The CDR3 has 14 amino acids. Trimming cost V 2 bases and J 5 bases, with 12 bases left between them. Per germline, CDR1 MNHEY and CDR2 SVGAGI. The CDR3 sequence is CASSYDSREYGYTF. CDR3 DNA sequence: TGTGCCAGCAGTTACGACAGTCGGGAGTATGGCTACACCTTC.

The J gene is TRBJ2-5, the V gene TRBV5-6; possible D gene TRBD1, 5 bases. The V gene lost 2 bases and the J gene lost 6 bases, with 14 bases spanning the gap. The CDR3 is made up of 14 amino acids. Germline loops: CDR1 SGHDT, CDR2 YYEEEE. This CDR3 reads CASSFDSSLKTQYF. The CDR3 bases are TGTGCCAGCAGCTTTGACAGCTCCCTTAAGACCCAGTACTTC.

This chain's CDR3 is CASSYQPFGGYNEQFF. CDR3 coding DNA: TGTGCCAGCAGTTACCAGCCGTTTGGGGGCTACAATGAGCAGTTCTTC. V gene TRBV6-5 combines with J gene TRBJ2-1; TRBD1 or TRBD2 may be the D gene (5 bases each). The CDR3 sequence is 16 residues long. Germline V gene lookup returns CDR1 MNHEY and CDR2 SVGAGI. Trimming left V 2 bases short and J 3 bases short, with 14 bases between.

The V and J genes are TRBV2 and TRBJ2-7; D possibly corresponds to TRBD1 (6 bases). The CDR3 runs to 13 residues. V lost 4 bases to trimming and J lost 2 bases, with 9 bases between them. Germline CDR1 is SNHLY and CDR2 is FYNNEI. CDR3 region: CASSVGGPYEQYF. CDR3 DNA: TGTGCCAGCAGTGTTGGGGGCCCCTACGAGCAGTACTTC.

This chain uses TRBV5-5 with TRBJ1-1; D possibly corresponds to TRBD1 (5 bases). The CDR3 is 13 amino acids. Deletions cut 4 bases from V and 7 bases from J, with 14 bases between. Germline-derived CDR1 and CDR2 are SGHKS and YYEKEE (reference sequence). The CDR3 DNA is TGTGCCAGCAGCCAGGCAGGGACTGTTGAAGCTTTCTTT. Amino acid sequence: CASSQAGTVEAFF. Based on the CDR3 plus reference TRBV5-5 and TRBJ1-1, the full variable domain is DAGVTQSPTHLIKTRGQQVTLRCSPISGHKSVSWYQQVLGQGPQFIFQYYEKEERGRGNFPDRFSARQFPNYSSELNVNALLLGDSALYLCASSQAGTVEAFFGQGTRLTVV.

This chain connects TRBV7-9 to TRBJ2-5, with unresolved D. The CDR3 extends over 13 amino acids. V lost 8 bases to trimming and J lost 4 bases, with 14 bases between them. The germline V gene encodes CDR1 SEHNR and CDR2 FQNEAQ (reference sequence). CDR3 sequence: CASSELAGETQYF. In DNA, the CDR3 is TGTGCCAGCTCAGAGTTAGCCGGAGAGACCCAGTACTTC. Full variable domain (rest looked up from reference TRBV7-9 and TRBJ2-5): DTGVSQNPRHKITKRGQNVTFRCDPISEHNRLYWYRQTLGQGPEFLTYFQNEAQLEKSRLLSDRFSAERPKGSFSTLEIQRTEQGDSAMYLCASSELAGETQYFGPGTRLLVL.

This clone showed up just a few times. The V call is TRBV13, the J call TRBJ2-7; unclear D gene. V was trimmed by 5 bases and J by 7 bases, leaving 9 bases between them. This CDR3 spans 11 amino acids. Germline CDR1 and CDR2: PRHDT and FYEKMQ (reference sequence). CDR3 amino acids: CASSRRGEQYF. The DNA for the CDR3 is TGTGCCAGCAGCCGTCGCGGTGAGCAGTACTTC.